The 20 T cell receptor beta chains presented below share a single source sample, sequenced in a study of human versus mouse CDR3 diversity and MHC coevolution. This table comes from immunoSEQ multiplex PCR, and its TCRdb copy is limited to in-frame clones, with some not included. The repertoire holds roughly 86,000 clones, with 93% as singletons. The source material was naive CD4+ T cells from blood. Subset: CD45RO-negative CD62L-positive naive CD4 T cells. The receptors originated from a person between 30 and 69 years old in good health.

The chain uses TRBV5-6 and TRBJ1-6, with D unresolved. The CDR3 has 14 amino acids. CDR1 is SGHDT, CDR2 YYEEEE, per germline. V was shortened by 2 bases and J by 7 bases, with 10 bases between the two germline ends. CDR3 nucleotides: TGTGCCAGCAGCTTTGGTAGAGGCAATTCACCCCTCCACTTT. This sequence encodes CASSFGRGNSPLHF.

The chain links TRBV7-3 to TRBJ2-2; D possibly corresponds to TRBD2 (6 bases). Trimming shortened V by 5 bases and J by 4 bases, and 11 bases separated the two germline ends. Germline V lookup: CDR1 SGHTA, CDR2 FQGTGA. The CDR3 consists of 14 residues. The chain's CDR3 is CASSHRDFTGELFF. In DNA form, the CDR3 reads TGTGCCAGCAGCCACCGGGACTTCACCGGGGAGCTGTTTTTT.

The chain uses TRBV4-3 and TRBJ1-6, with 8 bases that match TRBD1. Per germline, CDR1 LGHNA and CDR2 YSLEER. Trimming removed 1 base from V and 6 bases from J; junction bases left unmatched: 2. The CDR3 covers 15 residues. Written as DNA, the CDR3 is TGCGCCAGCAGCCAAGGGGACAGGAGTAATTCACCCCTCCACTTT. The encoded protein is CASSQGDRSNSPLHF.

The chain couples TRBV5-1 to TRBJ2-1, with D perhaps matching TRBD1 (6 bases). The CDR3 sequence is 14 residues long. V was trimmed by 0 bases and J by 5 bases, leaving 9 bases between them. Germline V gene data show CDR1 as SGHRS and CDR2 as YFSETQ. In DNA, the CDR3 is TGCGCCAGCAGCTTGGGGGGGCCTAACAATGAGCAGTTCTTC. Its protein is CASSLGGPNNEQFF. Full variable domain (outside the CDR3, taken from reference TRBV5-1 and TRBJ2-1): KAGVTQTPRYLIKTRGQQVTLSCSPISGHRSVSWYQQTPGQGLQFLFEYFSETQRNKGNFPGRFSGRQFSNSRSEMNVSTLELGDSALYLCASSLGGPNNEQFFGPGTRLTVL.

The chain joins TRBV28 to TRBJ1-6; TRBD1 aligns across 10 bases. Germline CDR1 MDHEN, CDR2 SYDVKM. The ends lost 5 bases at V and 11 bases at J; junction bases unmatched: 9. The length of the CDR3 is 15 residues. DNA for the CDR3: TGTGCCAGCAGTGGTGGTAGGACAGGGGGTACACCCCTCCACTTT. Protein product: CASSGGRTGGTPLHF.

This chain joins TRBV18 and TRBJ2-7; no reliable D call. Germline V gene data show CDR1 as KGHSH and CDR2 as LQKENI. Trimming pared 2 bases from V and 1 base from J, leaving 9 bases between. The CDR3 runs to 14 residues. Here the CDR3 DNA reads TGTGCCAGCTCACCAAGACTTTATTCCTACGAGCAGTACTTC. It codes for CASSPRLYSYEQYF.

The chain combines TRBV5-4 with TRBJ2-3, with 12 bases aligning to TRBD2. The V gene's germline CDR1 is SGHNT and CDR2 YYREEE (reference sequence). This CDR3 has 15 amino acids. J lost 6 bases, V lost 4 bases, and 6 bases had no gene match. This CDR3 is CASSRTSGTVDTQYF. The CDR3 DNA is TGTGCCAGCAGCCGGACTAGCGGGACGGTGGATACGCAGTATTTT.

V usage is TRBV5-1 and J usage is TRBJ2-1; 7 nucleotides line up with TRBD2. This CDR3 is built from 14 residues. Germline V lookup: CDR1 SGHRS, CDR2 YFSETQ. Trimming took 0 bases from V and 5 from J; bases not matched to a gene: 2. CDR3 DNA sequence: TGCGCCAGCAGCTTGGGTCTAGCGGACAATGAGCAGTTCTTC. Amino acids: CASSLGLADNEQFF.

This rearrangement joins TRBV19 to TRBJ1-1; D uncertain. CDR1 and CDR2 (germline): LNHDA, SQIVND (reference sequence). This CDR3 has 14 residues. Between the trimmed V and J ends, which lost 3 bases and 3 bases, there was a span of 11 bases. CDR3: CASSIGIVDTEAFF. In nucleotides, the CDR3 is TGTGCCAGTAGTATCGGGATTGTGGACACTGAAGCTTTCTTT. The full variable domain, rest sourced from reference TRBV19 and TRBJ1-1, is DGGITQSPKYLFRKEGQNVTLSCEQNLNHDAMYWYRQDPGQGLRLIYYSQIVNDFQKGDIAEGYSVSREKKESFPLTVTSAQKNPTAFYLCASSIGIVDTEAFFGQGTRLTVV.

The genes are TRBV6-6 and TRBJ1-1, with TRBD1 as a possible D gene (6 bases). This CDR3 comprises 16 residues. Germline V CDR1 and CDR2: MNHNY, SVGAGI (reference sequence). Trimming pared 7 bases from V and 4 bases from J, leaving 22 bases between. In nucleotides, the CDR3 is TGTGCCAGCATTACAATCTGGGGGGGGCGGATCACTGAAGCTTTCTTT. Translated: CASITIWGGRITEAFF.

The genes are TRBV30 and TRBJ1-2; weak D call: TRBD1 (5 bases). V was clipped by 2 bases and J by 2 bases, with 9 bases between them. CDR1 is GTSNPN and CDR2 is SVGIG in the germline V gene (reference sequence). CDR3 length equals 13 residues. This CDR3 reads CAWSTGQNYGYTF. CDR3 sequence (DNA): TGTGCCTGGAGTACAGGTCAAAACTATGGCTACACCTTC.

This clone was seen once. This chain joins TRBV23-1 and TRBJ1-5, with 9 nucleotides matching TRBD1. TRBV23-1 is known as an ORF, though its function is uncertain. V lost 0 bases to trimming and J lost 6 bases; unmatched junction nucleotides: 12. The CDR3 consists of 18 residues. CDR3 sequence reads: CASSQSRGPGQGGQPQHF. As DNA, the CDR3 is TGCGCCAGCAGTCAATCGAGAGGGCCGGGACAGGGAGGTCAGCCCCAGCATTTT.

The chain recombines TRBV5-6 with TRBJ1-1; D gene unclear. The CDR3 has 15 amino acids. Trimming removed 4 bases at V and 1 base at J, with 14 bases between. Germline CDR1 is SGHDT and CDR2 is YYEEEE. The CDR3: CASSPSGSPNTEAFF. As DNA, the CDR3 is TGTGCCAGCAGCCCCTCCGGGTCACCGAACACTGAAGCTTTCTTT.

V usage is TRBV25-1 and J usage is TRBJ2-7, with a weak D call TRBD1 (8 bases). The CDR3 runs 15 residues. CDR1 MGHDK and CDR2 SYGVNS come from the germline V gene. V was cut by 3 bases and J by 2 bases, with 14 bases left in between. As DNA, the CDR3 is TGTGCCAGCAGTGACCGGACAGGGAGGGCCTACGAGCAGTACTTC. Its translation: CASSDRTGRAYEQYF.

The chain employs TRBV21-1 and TRBJ2-7; the D call of TRBD1 is as the table states it, not checked on the DNA. TRBV21-1 constitutes a pseudogene. The CDR3 has 20 amino acids. The CDR3: CASSSGKRWDRGTSRYEQYF. The CDR3 DNA follows: TGTGCCAGCAGCTCAGGAAAAAGGTGGGACAGGGGCACATCTCGCTACGAGCAGTACTTC.

The genes are TRBV7-9 and TRBJ1-1; possibly TRBD1 for D (6 bases). CDR1 is SEHNR and CDR2 is FQNEAQ in the germline V gene (reference sequence). The V gene lost 1 base and the J gene lost 1 base, with 10 bases spanning the gap. The CDR3 contains 15 residues. The CDR3 reads CASSLDRGANTEAFF. Written as DNA, the CDR3 is TGTGCCAGCAGCTTAGATCGGGGGGCGAACACTGAAGCTTTCTTT.

This chain uses TRBV19 with TRBJ2-1; possibly TRBD1 for D (5 bases). Between the trimmed V and J ends, which lost 0 bases and 10 bases, there was a span of 7 bases. The V gene's germline CDR1 is LNHDA and CDR2 SQIVND (reference sequence). CDR3 length: 12 residues. The CDR3 bases are TGTGCCAGTAGTATAGACCAGGGCGAGCAGTTCTTC. It specifies CASSIDQGEQFF.

This clone was seen a single time. This chain joins TRBV7-3 and TRBJ2-2; TRBD1 agrees at 10 bases. The CDR3 is 16 residues long. CDR1 and CDR2 (germline): SGHTA, FQGTGA. V was pared by 5 bases and J by 5 bases, with 8 bases of the junction left unmatched. CDR3 amino acids: CASSSSGQGVTGELFF. The DNA of the CDR3 is TGTGCCAGCAGCAGTTCCGGACAGGGGGTTACCGGGGAGCTGTTTTTT.

V and J are TRBV5-1 and TRBJ2-7; D perhaps matches TRBD2 (6 bases). The CDR3 sequence is 14 residues long. Per the germline V gene, CDR1 is SGHRS and CDR2 is YFSETQ. Trimming shortened V by 4 bases and J by 0 bases, and 11 bases separated the two germline ends. CDR3 in amino acids: CASSRDSSSYEQYF. The DNA of the CDR3 is TGCGCCAGCAGCCGGGACTCCAGCTCCTACGAGCAGTACTTC.

This chain uses TRBV7-2 with TRBJ1-4; TRBD1 matches at 8 bases. The CDR3 covers 15 residues. After removal of 2 bases from V and 4 bases from J, the junction contained 3 bases not matched to a gene. Germline V CDR1 and CDR2: SGHTA, FQGNSA. The CDR3, as DNA: TGTGCCAGCAGCTTACAGGGGGCCGGTAATGAAAAACTGTTTTTT. This codes for CASSLQGAGNEKLFF.